Sequencing of this T cell receptor beta chain was carried out in a study of blood T cell repertoires in COVID-19. Study-wide background: COVID-19 samples collected from the United States, Italy and Spain covered acute and convalescent phases. T cells, B-cell-depleted T cells, or PBMCs provided the cDNA or gDNA that served as material.

Losses at the gene ends were 2 bases for V and 4 bases for J; bases not matched to a gene: 4. The CDR3 runs 15 residues. Germline lookup yields CDR1 SGDLS and CDR2 YYNGEE. Seattle patients were enrolled while actively infected and followed longitudinally. The method was immunoSEQ multiplex PCR; TCRdb's version includes in-frame clones alone and lacks a portion of them. This table has about 340,000 clones, about nine tenths appearing once. Source material: peripheral blood. The chain carries TRBV9 and TRBJ2-2; 8 positions agree with TRBD1. The sequence was collected from a woman in her 70s with COVID-19, enrolled during active disease. CDR3 DNA: TGTGCCAGCAGCGTTTCAGGGGGCAGCACCGGGGAGCTGTTTTTT. Its protein is CASSVSGGSTGELFF.